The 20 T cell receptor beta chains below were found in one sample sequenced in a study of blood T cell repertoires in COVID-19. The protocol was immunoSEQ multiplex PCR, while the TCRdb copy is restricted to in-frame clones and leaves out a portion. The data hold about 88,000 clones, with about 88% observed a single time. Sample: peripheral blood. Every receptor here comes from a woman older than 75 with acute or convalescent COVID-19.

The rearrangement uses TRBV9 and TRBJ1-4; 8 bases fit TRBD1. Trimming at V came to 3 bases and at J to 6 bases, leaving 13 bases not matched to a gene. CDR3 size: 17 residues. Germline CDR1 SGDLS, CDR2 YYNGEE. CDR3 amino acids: CASSDGQGLSRDEKLFF. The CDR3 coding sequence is TGTGCCAGCAGCGACGGACAGGGACTGTCGAGGGATGAAAAACTGTTTTTT. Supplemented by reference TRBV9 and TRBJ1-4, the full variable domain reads DSGVTQTPKHLITATGQRVTLRCSPRSGDLSVYWYQQSLDQGLQFLIQYYNGEERAKGNILERFSAQQFPDLHSELNLSSLELGDSALYFCASSDGQGLSRDEKLFFGSGTQLSVL.

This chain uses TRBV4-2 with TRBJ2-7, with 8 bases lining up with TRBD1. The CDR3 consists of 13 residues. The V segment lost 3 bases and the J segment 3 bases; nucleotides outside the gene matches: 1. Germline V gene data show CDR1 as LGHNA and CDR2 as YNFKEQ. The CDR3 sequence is CASSHGQGYEQYF. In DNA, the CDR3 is TGTGCCAGCAGCCATGGACAGGGCTACGAGCAGTACTTC.

CDR3 region: CATSRDTGVNEKLFF. Written as DNA, the CDR3 is TGTGCCACCAGCAGAGATACAGGGGTTAATGAAAAACTGTTTTTT. V gene TRBV15 combines with J gene TRBJ1-4; 7 nucleotides agree with TRBD1. This CDR3 is 15 amino acids long. Germline lookup yields CDR1 LNHNV and CDR2 YYDKDF (reference sequence). Trimming at V came to 0 bases and at J to 4 bases, leaving 2 bases not matched to a gene.

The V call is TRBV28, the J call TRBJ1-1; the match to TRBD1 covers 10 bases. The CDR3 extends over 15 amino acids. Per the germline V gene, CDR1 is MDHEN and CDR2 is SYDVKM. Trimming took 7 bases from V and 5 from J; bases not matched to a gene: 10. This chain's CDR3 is CASTRQGARGTEAFF. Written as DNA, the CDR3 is TGTGCCAGCACGAGACAGGGGGCACGGGGTACTGAAGCTTTCTTT.

The CDR3 reads CASSHRGYEQYF. The CDR3 DNA sequence: TGTGCCAGCAGCCACCGGGGCTACGAGCAGTACTTC. J is TRBJ2-7 and V is TRBV6-5, with a possible D match to TRBD2 (5 bases). Trimming removed 6 bases from V and 3 bases from J, with 9 bases in between. Germline V gene lookup returns CDR1 MNHEY and CDR2 SVGAGI. This CDR3 is 12 amino acids long.

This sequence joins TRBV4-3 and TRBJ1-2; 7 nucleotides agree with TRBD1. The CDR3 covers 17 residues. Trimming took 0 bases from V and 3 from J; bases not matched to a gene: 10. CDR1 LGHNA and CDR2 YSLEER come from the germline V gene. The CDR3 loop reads CASSQESGTADHYGYTF. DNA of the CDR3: TGCGCCAGCAGCCAAGAATCCGGGACAGCGGACCACTATGGCTACACCTTC.

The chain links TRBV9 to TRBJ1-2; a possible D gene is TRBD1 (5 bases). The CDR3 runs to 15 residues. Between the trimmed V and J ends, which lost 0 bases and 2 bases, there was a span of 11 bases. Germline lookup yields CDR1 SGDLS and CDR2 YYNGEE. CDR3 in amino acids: CASSVGFGGNYGYTF. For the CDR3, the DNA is TGTGCCAGCAGCGTAGGATTCGGGGGGAACTATGGCTACACCTTC.

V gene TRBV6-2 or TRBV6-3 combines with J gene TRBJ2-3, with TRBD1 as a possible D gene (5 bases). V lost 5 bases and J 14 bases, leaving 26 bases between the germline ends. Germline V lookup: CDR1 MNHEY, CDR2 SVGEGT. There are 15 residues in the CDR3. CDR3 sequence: CASSAGQVLRRLLYF. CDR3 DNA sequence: TGTGCCAGCAGTGCTGGACAAGTTCTCCGCCGGCTGTTGTATTTT.

CDR3 in amino acids: CASSQGLVSYNEQFF. CDR3 nucleotide sequence: TGTGCCAGCAGCCAGGGACTGGTTTCCTACAATGAGCAGTTCTTC. V usage is TRBV7-2 and J usage is TRBJ2-1; possible D gene TRBD2, 6 bases. This CDR3 region has 15 residues. The ends were cut back, 5 bases at V and 1 base at J, with 12 bases in the middle. Germline lookup yields CDR1 SGHTA and CDR2 FQGNSA.

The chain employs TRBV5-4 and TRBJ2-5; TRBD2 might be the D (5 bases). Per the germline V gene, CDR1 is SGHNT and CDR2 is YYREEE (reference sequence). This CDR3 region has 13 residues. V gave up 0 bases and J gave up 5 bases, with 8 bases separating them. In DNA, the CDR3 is TGTGCCAGCAGCTTGGAGCGGTCGGAGACCCAGTACTTC. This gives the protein CASSLERSETQYF.

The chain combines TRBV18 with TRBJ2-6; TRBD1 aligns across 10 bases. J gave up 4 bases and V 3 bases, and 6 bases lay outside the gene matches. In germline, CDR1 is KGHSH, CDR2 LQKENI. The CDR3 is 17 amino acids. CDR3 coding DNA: TGTGCCAGCTCACCTTTGGGACAGGGGTCCGGGGCCAACGTCCTGACTTTC. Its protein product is CASSPLGQGSGANVLTF.

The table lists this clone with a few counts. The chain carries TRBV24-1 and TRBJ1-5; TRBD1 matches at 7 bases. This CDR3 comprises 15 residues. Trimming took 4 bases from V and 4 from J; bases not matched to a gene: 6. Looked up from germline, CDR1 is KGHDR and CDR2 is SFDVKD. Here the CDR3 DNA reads TGTGCCACCAGTGAAGGGCAGGGGGTGAATCAGCCCCAGCATTTT. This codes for CATSEGQGVNQPQHF.

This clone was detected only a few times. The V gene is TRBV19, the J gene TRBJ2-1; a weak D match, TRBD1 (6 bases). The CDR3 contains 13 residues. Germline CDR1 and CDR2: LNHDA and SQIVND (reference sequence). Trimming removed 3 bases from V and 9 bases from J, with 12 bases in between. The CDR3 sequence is CASSILQGREQFF. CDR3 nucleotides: TGTGCCAGTAGTATCCTACAGGGTCGTGAGCAGTTCTTC.

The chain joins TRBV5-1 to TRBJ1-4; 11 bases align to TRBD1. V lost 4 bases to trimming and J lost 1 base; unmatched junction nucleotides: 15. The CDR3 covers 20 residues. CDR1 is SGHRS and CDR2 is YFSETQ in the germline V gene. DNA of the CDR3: TGCGCCAGCAGCCCACTTGTTGGGACAGGGGGAATCGTAACTAATGAAAAACTGTTTTTT. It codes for CASSPLVGTGGIVTNEKLFF.

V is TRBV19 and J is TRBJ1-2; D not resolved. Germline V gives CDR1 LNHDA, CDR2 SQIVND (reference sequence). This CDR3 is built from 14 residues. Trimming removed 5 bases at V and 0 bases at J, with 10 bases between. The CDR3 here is CASSPFLANYGYTF. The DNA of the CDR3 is TGTGCCAGTAGTCCCTTCTTAGCTAACTATGGCTACACCTTC.

Here the CDR3 DNA reads TGTGCCAGCAATACAGGGGGCCACTATGGCTACACCTTC. Amino acid sequence: CASNTGGHYGYTF. This chain joins TRBV6-5 and TRBJ1-2, with TRBD1 identical over 9 bases. Germline V gene lookup returns CDR1 MNHEY and CDR2 SVGAGI. This CDR3 has 13 amino acids. The V gene end was trimmed by 7 bases and the J gene end by 3 bases; junction bases not matched to a gene: 3.

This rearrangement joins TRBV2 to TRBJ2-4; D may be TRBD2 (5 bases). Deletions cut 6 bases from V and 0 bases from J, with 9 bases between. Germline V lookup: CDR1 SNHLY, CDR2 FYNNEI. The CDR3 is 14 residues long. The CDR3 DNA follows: TGTGCCAGCAGACGGGGTCTAGCCAAAAACATTCAGTACTTC. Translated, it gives CASRRGLAKNIQYF.

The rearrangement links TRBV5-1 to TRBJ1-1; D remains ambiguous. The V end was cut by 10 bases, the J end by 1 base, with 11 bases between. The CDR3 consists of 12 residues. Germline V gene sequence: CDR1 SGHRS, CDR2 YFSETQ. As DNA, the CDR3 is TGCGCCTGCTCGTCGGGGAACACTGAAGCTTTCTTT. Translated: CACSSGNTEAFF.

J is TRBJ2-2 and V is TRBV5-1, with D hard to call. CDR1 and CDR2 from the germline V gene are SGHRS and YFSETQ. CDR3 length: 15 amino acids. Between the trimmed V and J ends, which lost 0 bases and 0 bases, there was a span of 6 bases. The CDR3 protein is CASSLGQTNTGELFF. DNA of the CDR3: TGCGCCAGCAGCTTGGGGCAAACGAACACCGGGGAGCTGTTTTTT.

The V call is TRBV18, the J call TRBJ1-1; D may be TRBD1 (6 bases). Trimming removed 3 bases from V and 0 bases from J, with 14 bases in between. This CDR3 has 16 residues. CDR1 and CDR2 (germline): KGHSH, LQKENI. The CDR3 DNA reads TGTGCCAGCTCACCTTTGGACAGCCAGTTGAACACTGAAGCTTTCTTT. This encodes CASSPLDSQLNTEAFF.